This T cell receptor (beta chain) came from a study of radiotherapy plus CTLA-4 blockade in lung cancer. Germline trimming cut 3 bases from V and 8 bases from J; bases unmatched to any gene: 4. The CDR3 loop spans 15 amino acids. Germline V CDR1 and CDR2: MRHNA, SNTAGT. Only in-frame clones appear in the TCRdb table, and some are missing; sequencing was by immunoSEQ multiplex PCR. The table has tens of thousands of clones, around 85% seen once; the top ten hold 2% to 2.5%. V gene TRBV6-4 combines with J gene TRBJ2-1, with 13 positions matching TRBD2. This TCR was sampled from a human donor with non-small cell lung cancer who had a partial response to radiotherapy plus ipilimumab. The material was peripheral blood, obtained from a patient treated with radiotherapy plus ipilimumab. CDR3 nucleotides: TGTGCCAGCAGTGAAGGGACTAGCGGGAACTATGAGCAGTTCTTC. The encoded protein is CASSEGTSGNYEQFF.